The source of this T cell receptor beta chain is a study of T cells in Graves' hyperthyroidism and ophthalmopathy. V lost 4 bases and J lost 6; bases outside the gene matches: 3. The CDR3 runs 15 residues. In its sample, this clonotype was seen a few times. RNA transcripts yielded amplified TCR beta CDR3 regions. HTBI primers drove first-round RT-PCR of the TCR CDR3. Each CDR3 protein gets one entry after TCRdb re-called the multiplex PCR reads with MiXCR. The profile shows about 400,000 distinct CDR3 sequences, about 15% of them singletons. The V gene is TRBV12-3 or TRBV12-4, the J gene TRBJ2-1; 13 bases match TRBD2. The sequence derives from a woman aged 30 to 39 with Graves' hyperthyroidism. Sequencing was performed on blood. This chain's CDR3 is CASSSGTSGTNEQFF. CDR3 bases: TGTGCCAGCAGTTCCGGGACTAGCGGGACCAATGAGCAGTTCTTC.